The T cell receptor beta chain under discussion was sequenced for a study of T cell responses to AZD1222 COVID-19 vaccine. A remark on this clone: What it recognizes is unknown.

The data were produced by immunoSEQ multiplex PCR, yet TCRdb's version contains in-frame clones alone and is incomplete. The sample holds about 180,000 clones; 85% to 95% are singletons and the top ten take about 1.5%. Study findings and constraints: Donors were mostly white British, more females; clonal diversity possibly underestimated. The study found Spike-specific TCR breadth and depth rose after two AZD1222 doses.

From germline, CDR1 is LGHDT and CDR2 YNNKEL (reference sequence). This CDR3 spans 12 amino acids. V was pared by 1 base and J by 7 bases, with 5 bases between. The rearrangement uses TRBV3-1 (or the pseudogene TRBV3-2) and TRBJ1-5; D not resolved. The clonotype originates from an adult who received the AZD1222 COVID-19 vaccine. Specimen: peripheral blood, collected 28 days after the second AZD1222 dose. The CDR3 DNA follows: TGTGCCAGCAGCCAAGCCGGACAGCCCCAGCATTTT. It yields the protein CASSQAGQPQHF.